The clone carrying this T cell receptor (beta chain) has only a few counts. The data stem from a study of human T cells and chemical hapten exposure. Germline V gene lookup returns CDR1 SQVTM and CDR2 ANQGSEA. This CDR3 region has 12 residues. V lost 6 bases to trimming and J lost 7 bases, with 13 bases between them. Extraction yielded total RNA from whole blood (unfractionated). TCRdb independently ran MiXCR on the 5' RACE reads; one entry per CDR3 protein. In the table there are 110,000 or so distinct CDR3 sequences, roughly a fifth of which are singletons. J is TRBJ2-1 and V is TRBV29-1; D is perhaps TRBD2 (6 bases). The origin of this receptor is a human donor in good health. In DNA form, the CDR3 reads TGCAGCGTCTGGGGAGGAGGAAATGAGCAGTTCTTC. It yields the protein CSVWGGGNEQFF.